This T cell receptor beta chain stems from a study of shared clonotypes between healthy human individuals. Study-level points and caveats: A generally larger estimated richness was seen in naive subsets than in memory subsets.

Germline V gene lookup returns CDR1 LNHNV and CDR2 YYDKDF (reference sequence). This CDR3 is built from 19 residues. V gave up 0 bases and J gave up 4 bases, with 22 bases separating them. In regard to this clone: Its antigen is as yet unknown.

Sequencing was performed with immunoSEQ multiplex PCR; in TCRdb, only in-frame clones are kept and a portion is missing. The sample yields millions of clones, over 85% seen once. The chain links TRBV15 to TRBJ1-3; D may be TRBD1 (6 bases). The sequencing input was naive CD4+ T cells sorted from blood. Subset reported: CD45RA+ positively selected. This receptor was identified in a man aged 18 to 29 in good health. The CDR3 spells CATSRDLTSVQGIGNTIYF. As DNA, the CDR3 is TGTGCCACCAGCAGAGATCTTACAAGCGTGCAGGGGATCGGAAACACCATATATTTT.